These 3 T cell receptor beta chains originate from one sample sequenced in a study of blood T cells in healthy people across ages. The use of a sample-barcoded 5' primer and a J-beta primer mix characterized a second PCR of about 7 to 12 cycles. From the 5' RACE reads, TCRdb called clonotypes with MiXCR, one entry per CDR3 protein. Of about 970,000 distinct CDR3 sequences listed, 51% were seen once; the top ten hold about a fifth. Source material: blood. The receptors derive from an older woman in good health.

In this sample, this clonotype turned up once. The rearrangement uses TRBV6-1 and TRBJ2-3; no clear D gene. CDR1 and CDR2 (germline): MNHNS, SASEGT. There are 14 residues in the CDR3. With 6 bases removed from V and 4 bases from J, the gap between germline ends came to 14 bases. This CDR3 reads CASSRASDSDTQYF. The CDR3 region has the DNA TGTGCCAGCAGCAGAGCAAGCGATTCAGATACGCAGTATTTT.

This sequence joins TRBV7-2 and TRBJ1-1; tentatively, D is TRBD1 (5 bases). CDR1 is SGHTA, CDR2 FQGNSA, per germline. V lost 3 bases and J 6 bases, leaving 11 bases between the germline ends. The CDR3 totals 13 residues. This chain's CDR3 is CASSFDRGAEAFF. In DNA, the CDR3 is TGTGCCAGCAGCTTCGATCGGGGCGCTGAAGCTTTCTTT. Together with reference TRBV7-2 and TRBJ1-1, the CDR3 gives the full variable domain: GAGVSQSPSNKVTEKGKDVELRCDPISGHTALYWYRQSLGQGLEFLIYFQGNSAPDKSGLPSDRFSAERTGGSVSTLTIQRTQQEDSAVYLCASSFDRGAEAFFGQGTRLTVV.

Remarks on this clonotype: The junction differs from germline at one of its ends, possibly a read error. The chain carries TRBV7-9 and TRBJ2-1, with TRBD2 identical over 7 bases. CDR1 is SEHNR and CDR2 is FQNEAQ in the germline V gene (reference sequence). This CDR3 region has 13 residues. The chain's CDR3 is CVSSLAGPNEQFF. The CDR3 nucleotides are TGTGTCAGCAGCTTAGCGGGTCCAAATGAGCAGTTCTTC.